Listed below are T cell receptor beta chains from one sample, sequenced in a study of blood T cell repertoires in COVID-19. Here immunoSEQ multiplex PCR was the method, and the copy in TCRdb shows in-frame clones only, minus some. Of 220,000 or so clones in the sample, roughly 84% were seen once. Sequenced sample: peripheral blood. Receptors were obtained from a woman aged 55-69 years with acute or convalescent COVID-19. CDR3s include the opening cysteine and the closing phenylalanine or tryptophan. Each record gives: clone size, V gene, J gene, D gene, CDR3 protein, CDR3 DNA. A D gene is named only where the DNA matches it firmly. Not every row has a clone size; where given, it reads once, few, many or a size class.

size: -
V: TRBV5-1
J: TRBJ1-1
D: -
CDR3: CASSDGPRGTEAFF
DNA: TGCGCCAGCAGCGATGGGCCCCGGGGGACTGAAGCTTTCTTT

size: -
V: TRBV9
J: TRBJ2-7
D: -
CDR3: CASSPSDRTYEQYF
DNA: TGTGCCAGCAGCCCTTCGGACAGAACCTACGAGCAGTACTTC

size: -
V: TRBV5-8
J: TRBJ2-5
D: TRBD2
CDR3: CASSLTSGGGVTQYF
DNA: TGTGCCAGCAGCTTGACTAGCGGGGGTGGTGTGACCCAGTACTTC

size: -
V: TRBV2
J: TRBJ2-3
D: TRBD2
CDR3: CASSEGLGLAGVSDTQYF
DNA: TGTGCCAGCAGTGAAGGACTTGGACTAGCGGGGGTATCAGATACGCAGTATTTT

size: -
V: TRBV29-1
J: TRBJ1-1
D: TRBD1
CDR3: CSVLRQGPTEAFF
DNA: TGCAGCGTTCTACGACAGGGGCCCACTGAAGCTTTCTTT

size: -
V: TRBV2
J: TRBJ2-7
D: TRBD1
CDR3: CASSRTGKPHEQYF
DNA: TGTGCCAGCAGCCGGACAGGGAAGCCCCACGAGCAGTACTTC

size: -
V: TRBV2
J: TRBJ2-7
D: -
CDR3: CASILGESSLDEQYF
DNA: TGTGCCAGCATCTTAGGGGAATCCAGCCTCGACGAGCAGTACTTC

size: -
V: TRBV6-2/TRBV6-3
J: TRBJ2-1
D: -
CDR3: CASSYSGSPYNEQFF
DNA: TGTGCCAGCAGTTACTCAGGGAGCCCCTACAATGAGCAGTTCTTC

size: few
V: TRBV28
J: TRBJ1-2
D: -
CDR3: CASRYSQGGGANYGYTF
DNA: TGTGCCAGCAGATACTCACAGGGAGGGGGAGCTAACTATGGCTACACCTTC

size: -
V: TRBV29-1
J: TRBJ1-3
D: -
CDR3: CSAGRGTGNTIYF
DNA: TGCAGCGCCGGTCGGGGGACTGGAAACACCATATATTTT

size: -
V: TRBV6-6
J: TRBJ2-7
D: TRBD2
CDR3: CASSPLPGLARSYEQYF
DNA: TGTGCCAGCAGTCCCTTACCGGGACTAGCGCGGTCCTACGAGCAGTACTTC

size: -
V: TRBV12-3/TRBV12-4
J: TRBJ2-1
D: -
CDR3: CASSLATDEQFF
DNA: TGTGCCAGCAGTCTCGCGACAGATGAGCAGTTCTTC

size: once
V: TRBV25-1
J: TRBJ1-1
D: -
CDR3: CASSEDRLNTEAFF
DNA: TGTGCCAGCAGTGAAGACAGGCTAAACACTGAAGCTTTCTTT

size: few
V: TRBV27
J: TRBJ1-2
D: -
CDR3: CASSPRPGSSTSYGYTF
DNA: TGTGCCAGCAGTCCTCGGCCAGGGTCATCTACTTCCTATGGCTACACCTTC

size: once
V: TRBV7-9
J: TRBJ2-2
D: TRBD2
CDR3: CASSSPSGVNTGELFF
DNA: TGTGCCAGCAGCTCGCCTAGCGGGGTGAACACCGGGGAGCTGTTTTTT

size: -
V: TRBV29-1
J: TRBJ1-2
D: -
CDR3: CSVEDRGTATNYGYTF
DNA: TGCAGCGTTGAAGATCGGGGGACGGCAACTAACTATGGCTACACCTTC

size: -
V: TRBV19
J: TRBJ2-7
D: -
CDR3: CASSRKAVVTYEQYF
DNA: TGTGCCAGTAGTAGAAAGGCGGTTGTGACCTACGAGCAGTACTTC

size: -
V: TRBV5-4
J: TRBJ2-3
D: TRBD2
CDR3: CASSSGLAGSTDTQYF
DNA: TGTGCCAGCAGCTCCGGACTAGCGGGGAGCACAGATACGCAGTATTTT

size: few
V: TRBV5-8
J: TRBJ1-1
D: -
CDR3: CASSPLARNTEAFF
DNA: TGTGCCAGCAGCCCCTTAGCGAGGAACACTGAAGCTTTCTTT

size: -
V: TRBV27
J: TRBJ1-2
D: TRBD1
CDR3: CASSPYRQGTYGYTF
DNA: TGTGCCAGCAGTCCCTATAGACAGGGAACCTATGGCTACACCTTC

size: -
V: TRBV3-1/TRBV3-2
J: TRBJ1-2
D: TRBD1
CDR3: CASSHAQGRGSYTF
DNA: TGTGCCAGCAGCCATGCACAGGGCAGGGGGAGCTACACCTTC

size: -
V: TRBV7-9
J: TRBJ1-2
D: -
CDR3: CASSSLWGRGYTF
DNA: TGTGCCAGCAGCTCCCTGTGGGGCCGGGGCTACACCTTC

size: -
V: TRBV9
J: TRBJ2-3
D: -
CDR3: CASSPRFVAGSTDTDTQYF
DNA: TGTGCCAGCAGCCCTCGATTCGTGGCGGGGTCGACTGACACAGATACGCAGTATTTT

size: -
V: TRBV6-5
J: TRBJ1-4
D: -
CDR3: CASRTVQNEKLFF
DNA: TGTGCCAGCAGGACAGTTCAAAATGAAAAACTGTTTTTT

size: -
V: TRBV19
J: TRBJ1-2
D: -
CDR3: CASMAVNGYTF
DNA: TGTGCCAGTATGGCGGTCAATGGCTACACCTTC

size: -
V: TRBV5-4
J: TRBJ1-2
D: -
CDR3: CASSLERNYGYTF
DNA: TGTGCCAGCAGCTTGGAACGGAACTATGGCTACACCTTC

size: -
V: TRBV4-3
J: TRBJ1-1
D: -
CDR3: CASSLTGNTEAFF
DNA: TGCGCCAGCAGCCTGACAGGTAACACTGAAGCTTTCTTT

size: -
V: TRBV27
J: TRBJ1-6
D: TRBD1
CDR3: CASSFETGKDSPLHF
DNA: TGTGCCAGCAGTTTCGAGACAGGGAAGGATTCACCCCTCCACTTT

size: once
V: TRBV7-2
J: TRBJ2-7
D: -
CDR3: CASSLSGASYEQYF
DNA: TGTGCCAGCAGCTTATCTGGGGCCAGCTACGAGCAGTACTTC

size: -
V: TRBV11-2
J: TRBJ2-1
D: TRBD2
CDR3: CASSRGAYNEQFF
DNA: TGTGCCAGCAGCCGGGGGGCCTACAATGAGCAGTTCTTC

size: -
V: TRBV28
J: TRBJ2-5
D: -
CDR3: CAIQGQETQYF
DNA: TGTGCCATTCAGGGTCAAGAGACCCAGTACTTC

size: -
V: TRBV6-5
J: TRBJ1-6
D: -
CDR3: CASEETNNSPLHF
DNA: TGTGCCAGCGAGGAGACCAATAATTCACCCCTCCACTTT

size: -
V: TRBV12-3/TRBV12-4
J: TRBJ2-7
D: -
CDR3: CASGSSYEQYF
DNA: TGTGCCTCGGGGAGCTCCTACGAGCAGTACTTC

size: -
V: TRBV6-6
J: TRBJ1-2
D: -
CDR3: CASSGQTYGYTF
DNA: TGTGCCAGCAGTGGACAAACCTATGGCTACACCTTC

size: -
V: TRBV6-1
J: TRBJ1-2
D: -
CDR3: CASSEGPRATYGYTF
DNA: TGTGCCAGCAGTGAAGGGCCCAGGGCCACCTATGGCTACACCTTC

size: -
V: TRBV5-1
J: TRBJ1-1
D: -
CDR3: CASSLVGRPEAFF
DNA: TGCGCCAGCAGTCTAGTGGGGCGCCCTGAAGCTTTCTTT

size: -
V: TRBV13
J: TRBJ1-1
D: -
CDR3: CASSFGVRVTEAFF
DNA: TGTGCCAGCAGCTTCGGGGTGAGAGTCACTGAAGCTTTCTTT

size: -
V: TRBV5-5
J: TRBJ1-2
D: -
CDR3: CASSGTAGTLYGYTF
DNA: TGTGCCAGCAGCGGGACCGCCGGGACACTCTATGGCTACACCTTC

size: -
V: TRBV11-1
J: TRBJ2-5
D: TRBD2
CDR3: CASSLNGGAALRTQYF
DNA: TGTGCCAGCAGCTTAAACGGGGGGGCGGCTCTCAGGACCCAGTACTTC

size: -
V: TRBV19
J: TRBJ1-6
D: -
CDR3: CASSNRESSYNSPLHF
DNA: TGTGCCAGTAGTAACCGGGAAAGCTCCTATAATTCACCCCTCCACTTT